The rows below give T cell receptor beta chains drawn from one sample of a study of T cell responses to AZD1222 COVID-19 vaccine. TCRdb's copy holds only in-frame clones and misses some; the assay was immunoSEQ multiplex PCR. The sample includes around 120,000 clones, about 90% of them seen just once. This material consisted of peripheral blood, taken on day 0 of AZD1222 vaccination. Every receptor here comes from an adult in good health. Each CDR3 is given with its conserved first and last residue. D genes are given only for firm matches. For some rows the clone size is stated as once, few or many, or as a class when expanded; others skip it.

V,D,length,J,size,CDR3,DNA
TRBV6-1,.,15,TRBJ1-1,.,CASSEAGGGRGRAFF,TGTGCCAGCAGTGAAGCGGGGGGCGGAAGGGGTCGCGCTTTCTTT
TRBV18,TRBD2,15,TRBJ2-7,.,CASSPPSGGSYEQYF,TGTGCCAGCTCACCACCGTCGGGGGGCTCCTACGAGCAGTACTTC
TRBV28,TRBD1,16,TRBJ2-1,once,CASSSPGTGVRYEQFF,TGTGCCAGCAGTTCCCCCGGGACAGGGGTGAGGTATGAGCAGTTCTTC
TRBV6-5,TRBD1,15,TRBJ1-5,.,CASIIQGASNQPQHF,TGTGCCAGCATTATACAGGGGGCGAGCAATCAGCCCCAGCATTTT
TRBV11-3,.,16,TRBJ2-2,.,CASSFGNLSRTGELFF,TGTGCCAGCAGCTTCGGTAATCTATCACGCACCGGGGAGCTGTTTTTT
TRBV19,.,17,TRBJ2-6,.,CASSISGFKSGANVLTF,TGTGCCAGTAGTATATCAGGATTTAAATCTGGGGCCAACGTCCTGACTTTC
TRBV9,.,15,TRBJ1-1,.,CASSVSVGADTEAFF,TGTGCCAGCAGCGTCTCCGTGGGCGCGGACACTGAAGCTTTCTTT
TRBV5-5,.,16,TRBJ2-5,.,CASSFGRGKGQETQYF,TGTGCCAGCAGCTTTGGCAGGGGAAAAGGGCAAGAGACCCAGTACTTC
TRBV18,TRBD1,15,TRBJ1-1,.,CASSPPGQGAFEAFF,TGTGCCAGCTCACCACCGGGACAGGGGGCCTTTGAAGCTTTCTTT
TRBV23-1,TRBD1,17,TRBJ1-2,once,CASSQSRDRAANYGYTF,TGCGCCAGCAGTCAATCGCGGGACAGGGCCGCTAACTATGGCTACACCTTC
TRBV12-3/TRBV12-4,.,12,TRBJ2-1,.,CASSFSADEQFF,TGTGCCAGCAGTTTTTCGGCTGATGAGCAGTTCTTC
TRBV15,TRBD1,16,TRBJ1-5,once,CATKRGGTGSNQPQHF,TGTGCCACTAAGCGAGGGGGGACAGGGTCCAATCAGCCCCAGCATTTT
TRBV6-5,.,13,TRBJ1-1,.,CASSSGLGTEAFF,TGTGCCAGCTCGTCAGGATTGGGCACTGAAGCTTTCTTT
TRBV2,TRBD1,19,TRBJ1-3,.,CASSALSIGSWTGGNTIYF,TGTGCCAGCAGTGCCCTAAGCATCGGGTCTTGGACAGGTGGAAACACCATATATTTT
TRBV19,.,15,TRBJ1-2,.,CASSIKQGGWYGYTF,TGTGCCAGTAGTATAAAGCAGGGAGGATGGTATGGCTACACCTTC
TRBV18,.,10,TRBJ1-1,.,CASSNGRAFF,TGTGCCAGCTCGAACGGTCGGGCTTTCTTT
TRBV11-3,.,14,TRBJ2-7,once,CASSLAGRSYEQYF,TGTGCCAGCAGCTTAGCGGGCAGGTCCTACGAGCAGTACTTC
TRBV19,.,14,TRBJ2-7,.,CASSIGTDSYEQYF,TGTGCCAGTAGTATCGGGACGGACTCCTACGAGCAGTACTTC
TRBV11-1,TRBD2,14,TRBJ2-2,.,CASSGLAGVGELFF,TGTGCCAGCAGCGGACTAGCGGGGGTTGGGGAGCTGTTTTTT
TRBV6-5,TRBD2,13,TRBJ2-7,.,CASTLGLAGEQYF,TGTGCCAGCACCCTGGGACTAGCGGGCGAGCAGTACTTC
TRBV7-9,TRBD2,16,TRBJ2-5,.,CASSPGLAGGQETQYF,TGTGCCAGCAGCCCCGGACTAGCGGGAGGCCAAGAGACCCAGTACTTC
TRBV30,TRBD1,14,TRBJ1-1,.,CAWSSGTGLSEAFF,TGTGCCTGGAGTTCCGGGACAGGGTTGTCTGAAGCTTTCTTT
TRBV7-9,.,14,TRBJ1-1,.,CASSLQGAKAEAFF,TGTGCCAGCAGCCTACAAGGGGCCAAGGCTGAAGCTTTCTTT
TRBV18,.,14,TRBJ1-5,.,CASSPEGGNQPQHF,TGTGCCAGCTCACCAGAAGGGGGCAATCAGCCCCAGCATTTT
TRBV25-1,TRBD1,18,TRBJ1-5,.,CASSERDRDPHSNQPQHF,TGTGCCAGCAGTGAAAGGGACAGGGACCCCCATAGCAATCAGCCCCAGCATTTT
TRBV6-2/TRBV6-3,.,12,TRBJ2-7,.,CASSYSAYEQYF,TGTGCCAGCAGTTACTCGGCGTACGAGCAGTACTTC
TRBV11-2,TRBD2,16,TRBJ2-5,.,CASSWGSGSAQETQYF,TGTGCCAGCAGCTGGGGTAGCGGGTCGGCCCAAGAGACCCAGTACTTC
TRBV3-1/TRBV3-2,.,15,TRBJ2-7,.,CASSHPRDSSNEQYF,TGTGCCAGCAGCCACCCGAGGGATAGCTCGAACGAGCAGTACTTC
TRBV7-2,.,14,TRBJ2-3,.,CASRAGLSTDTQYF,TGTGCCAGCAGGGCGGGGTTAAGCACAGATACGCAGTATTTT
TRBV7-9,.,12,TRBJ2-5,.,CASSLVGETQYF,TGTGCCAGCAGCTTAGTAGGGGAGACCCAGTACTTC
TRBV18,.,18,TRBJ2-5,.,CASSPPGGRGVGQETQYF,TGTGCCAGCTCACCACCGGGAGGACGGGGAGTGGGTCAAGAGACCCAGTACTTC
TRBV2,TRBD1,15,TRBJ1-1,.,CASSALNTGASEAFF,TGTGCCAGCAGTGCCTTAAACACAGGGGCATCAGAAGCTTTCTTT
TRBV7-2,TRBD2,19,TRBJ2-5,.,CASSPSPTSGRARRETQYF,TGTGCCAGCAGCCCCTCCCCGACTAGCGGGAGGGCCCGGAGAGAGACCCAGTACTTC
TRBV5-1,.,13,TRBJ1-2,.,CASSLDRLDGYTF,TGCGCCAGCAGCTTGGACAGGCTGGATGGCTACACCTTC
TRBV27,TRBD1,16,TRBJ1-1,.,CASSPGAGQGATEAFF,TGTGCCAGCAGTCCAGGGGCGGGACAGGGCGCCACTGAAGCTTTCTTT
TRBV7-2,.,14,TRBJ2-2,.,CASSLRGATGELFF,TGTGCCAGCAGCTTACGCGGGGCAACCGGGGAGCTGTTTTTT
TRBV2,.,14,TRBJ2-7,.,CASRATVTSYEQYF,TGTGCCAGCAGAGCGACAGTGACTTCCTACGAGCAGTACTTC
TRBV4-3,.,14,TRBJ1-6,.,CASSQFTTGSPLHF,TGCGCCAGCAGCCAGTTTACGACAGGTTCACCCCTCCACTTT
TRBV28,.,18,TRBJ1-2,.,CASSPVRSGPPTDGGYTF,TGTGCCAGCAGCCCCGTTAGGTCCGGACCCCCAACCGACGGTGGCTACACCTTC
TRBV24-1,.,15,TRBJ1-5,few,CATSGNPDSNQPQHF,TGTGCCACCAGTGGGAACCCAGATAGCAATCAGCCCCAGCATTTT
TRBV4-1,.,16,TRBJ2-7,.,CASSAGHPLSTYEQYF,TGCGCCAGCAGCGCGGGACACCCTCTCTCTACCTACGAGCAGTACTTC
TRBV5-4,TRBD2,15,TRBJ2-5,.,CASSPRTSPRETQYF,TGTGCCAGCAGCCCCAGGACTAGCCCCCGTGAGACCCAGTACTTC
TRBV5-1,TRBD1,15,TRBJ1-5,once,CASSPGQGLGQPQHF,TGCGCCAGCAGCCCCGGACAGGGCCTAGGGCAGCCCCAGCATTTT
TRBV11-2,TRBD2,14,TRBJ2-7,.,CASSLQRGAYEQYF,TGTGCCAGCAGCTTACAGCGGGGGGCCTACGAGCAGTACTTC
TRBV7-9,TRBD1,15,TRBJ1-1,few,CASSGGWSGGTEAFF,TGTGCCAGCAGCGGCGGGTGGTCAGGGGGCACTGAAGCTTTCTTT
TRBV19,.,15,TRBJ1-5,.,CASSILQDSNQPQHF,TGTGCCAGTAGTATCTTGCAGGATAGCAATCAGCCCCAGCATTTT
TRBV5-1,.,14,TRBJ1-4,.,CASSSQGYNEKLFF,TGCGCCAGCAGCTCGCAGGGCTATAATGAAAAACTGTTTTTT
TRBV7-9,.,14,TRBJ2-7,.,CASSLAGDTYEQYF,TGTGCCAGCAGCTTAGCAGGGGATACCTACGAGCAGTACTTC
TRBV3-1/TRBV3-2,TRBD2,18,TRBJ2-4,once,CASSQAHRGGPSKKIQYF,TGTGCCAGCAGCCAAGCTCATCGCGGGGGACCCTCTAAGAAGATTCAGTACTTC
TRBV6-1,TRBD2,15,TRBJ2-7,once,CASSVAGGSSYEQYF,TGTGCCAGCAGTGTAGCGGGAGGGAGCTCCTACGAGCAGTACTTC
TRBV5-1,.,14,TRBJ2-7,.,CASSLGPSSYEQYF,TGCGCCAGCAGCTTAGGCCCGAGCTCCTACGAGCAGTACTTC
TRBV24-1,.,13,TRBJ2-1,few,CATSDFSGYEQFF,TGTGCCACCAGTGATTTCAGCGGATATGAGCAGTTCTTC
TRBV24-1,TRBD1,15,TRBJ1-1,.,CATAGTGVVGTEAFF,TGTGCCACTGCCGGGACAGGGGTGGTAGGGACTGAAGCTTTCTTT
TRBV5-1,.,15,TRBJ1-6,.,CASRRQSSYNSPLHF,TGCGCCAGCCGTAGACAGAGCTCCTATAATTCACCCCTCCACTTT
TRBV28,TRBD2,16,TRBJ2-7,.,CASSWGTSGSQYEQYF,TGTGCCAGCAGTTGGGGGACTAGCGGGAGTCAGTACGAGCAGTACTTC